Sequencing of this T cell receptor (beta chain) was carried out in a study of control samples from healthy donors and cancer patients. This CDR3 is 20 amino acids long. The V and J ends lost 8 bases and 0 bases, in that order; junction bases with no gene match: 23. Germline assignment: CDR1 LGHDT and CDR2 YNNKEL (reference sequence). This clone was counted a single time. The protocol was immunoSEQ multiplex PCR, while the TCRdb copy is restricted to in-frame clones and leaves out a portion. The sample lists around 76,000 clones; about nine tenths were seen once. The chain recombines TRBV3-1 (or the pseudogene TRBV3-2) with TRBJ2-3; 7 bases map to TRBD2. Sequencing was carried out using PBMCs. This sequence was found in a woman aged 50 to 65 with colorectal cancer. CDR3 in amino acids: CASDLPQNGGSLSSTDTQYF. The CDR3 coding sequence is TGTGCCAGCGATTTGCCCCAGAACGGGGGGTCCTTATCTAGCACAGATACGCAGTATTTT.